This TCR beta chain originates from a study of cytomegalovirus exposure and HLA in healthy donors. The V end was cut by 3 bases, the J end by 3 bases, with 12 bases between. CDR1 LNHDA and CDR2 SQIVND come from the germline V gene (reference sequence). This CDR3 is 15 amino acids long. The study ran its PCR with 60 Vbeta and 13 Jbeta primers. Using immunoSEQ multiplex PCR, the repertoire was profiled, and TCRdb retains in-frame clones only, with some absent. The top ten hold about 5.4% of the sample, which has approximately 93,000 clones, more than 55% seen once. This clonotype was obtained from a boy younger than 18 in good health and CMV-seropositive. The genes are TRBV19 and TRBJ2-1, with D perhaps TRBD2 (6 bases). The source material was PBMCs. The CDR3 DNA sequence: TGTGCCAGTAGTATCGCGGGGTGGGGCTACAATGAGCAGTTCTTC. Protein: CASSIAGWGYNEQFF.